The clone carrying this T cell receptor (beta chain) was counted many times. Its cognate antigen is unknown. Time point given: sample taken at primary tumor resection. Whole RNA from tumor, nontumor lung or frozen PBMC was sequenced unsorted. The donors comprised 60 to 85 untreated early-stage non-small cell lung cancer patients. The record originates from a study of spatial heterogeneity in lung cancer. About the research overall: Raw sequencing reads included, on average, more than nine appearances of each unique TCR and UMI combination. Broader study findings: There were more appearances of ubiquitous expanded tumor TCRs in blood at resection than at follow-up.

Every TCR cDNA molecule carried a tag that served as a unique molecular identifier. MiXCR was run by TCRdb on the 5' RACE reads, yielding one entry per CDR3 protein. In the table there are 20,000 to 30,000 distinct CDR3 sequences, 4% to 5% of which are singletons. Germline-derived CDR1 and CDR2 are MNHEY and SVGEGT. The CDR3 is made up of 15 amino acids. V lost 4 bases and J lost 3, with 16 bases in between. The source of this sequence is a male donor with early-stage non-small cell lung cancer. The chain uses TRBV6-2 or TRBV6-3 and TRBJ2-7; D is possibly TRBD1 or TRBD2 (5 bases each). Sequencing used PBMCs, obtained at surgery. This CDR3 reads CASSSLGDGRYEQYF. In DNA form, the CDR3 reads TGTGCCAGCAGTTCTCTCGGGGACGGTCGCTACGAGCAGTACTTC.